Shown below are 28 T cell receptor beta chains from a single sample sequenced in a study of T cell responses to AZD1222 COVID-19 vaccine. Only in-frame clones appear in the TCRdb table, and some are missing; sequencing was by immunoSEQ multiplex PCR. Among 150,000 or so clones listed, more than 90% were seen once. The source material was peripheral blood, sampled 28 days after the second AZD1222 dose. All receptors come from an adult who received the AZD1222 COVID-19 vaccine.

The chain links TRBV7-9 to TRBJ1-3, with a tentative D call TRBD1 (6 bases). The V end lost 5 bases, the J end lost 0 bases, and 11 bases lay between the germline ends. Germline loops: CDR1 SEHNR, CDR2 FQNEAQ (reference sequence). This CDR3 has 15 amino acids. CDR3 sequence: CASSPRTVSGNTIYF. DNA of the CDR3: TGTGCCAGCAGCCCAAGGACAGTCTCTGGAAACACCATATATTTT.

This chain connects TRBV5-8 to TRBJ2-5; 10 nucleotides line up with TRBD1. J lost 5 bases, V lost 4 bases, and 8 bases had no gene match. Looked up from germline, CDR1 is SGHTS and CDR2 is YDEGEE. This CDR3 has 15 amino acids. Written as DNA, the CDR3 is TGTGCCAGCAGCCGGGGACAGGGGATGTGGGAGACCCAGTACTTC. It codes for CASSRGQGMWETQYF.

V is TRBV6-5 and J is TRBJ2-1; D might be TRBD2 (6 bases). V was shortened by 6 bases and J by 1 base, with 13 bases between the two germline ends. In germline, CDR1 is MNHEY, CDR2 SVGAGI. The CDR3 length is 15 residues. The CDR3 DNA reads TGTGCCAGCAGGGTTGGCGGGACGTCCTACAATGAGCAGTTCTTC. Translated, it gives CASRVGGTSYNEQFF.

The V and J genes are TRBV6-8 and TRBJ1-3; D is perhaps TRBD1 (5 bases). Deletions cut 6 bases from V and 3 bases from J, with 24 bases between. CDR3 length: 18 amino acids. Germline CDR1 reads MNHGY; CDR2 reads SAAAGT. In DNA form, the CDR3 reads TGTGCCAGCAGCCGACCGGGGGGGACCGTAGGTATTGGAAACACCATATATTTT. It yields the protein CASSRPGGTVGIGNTIYF.

The V gene is TRBV7-6, the J gene TRBJ1-2; D is possibly TRBD1 (6 bases). This CDR3 is built from 15 residues. Germline V gene lookup returns CDR1 SGHVS and CDR2 FNYEAQ. V lost 5 bases and J lost 8, with 21 bases in between. The CDR3 loop reads CASSLSAGHVGGYTF. CDR3 nucleotides: TGTGCCAGCAGCCTTAGTGCGGGACACGTAGGGGGCTACACCTTC. The complete variable domain, with remaining parts taken from reference TRBV7-6 and TRBJ1-2, reads GAGVSQSPRYKVTKRGQDVALRCDPISGHVSLYWYRQALGQGPEFLTYFNYEAQQDKSGLPNDRFSAERPEGSISTLTIQRTEQRDSAMYRCASSLSAGHVGGYTFGSGTRLTVV.

The chain carries TRBV10-1 and TRBJ1-4; a possible D gene is TRBD1 (5 bases). The germline V gene encodes CDR1 WNHNN and CDR2 SYGVQD (reference sequence). The V end lost 5 bases, the J end lost 8 bases, and 9 bases lay between the germline ends. The length of the CDR3 is 12 residues. For the CDR3, the DNA is TGCGCCAGCAGTCTCCGGGACGAAAAACTGTTTTTT. This encodes CASSLRDEKLFF.

This chain uses TRBV27 with TRBJ1-6; tentative D call: TRBD1 (6 bases). The CDR3 runs to 15 residues. V lost 3 bases, J lost 9 bases, and 15 bases lay in between. CDR1 is MNHEY, CDR2 SMNVEV, per germline (reference sequence). The CDR3 region is CASSLTGVQGSPLHF. The CDR3, as DNA: TGTGCCAGCAGTTTGACAGGAGTACAAGGTTCACCCCTCCACTTT.

This chain joins TRBV3-1 (or the pseudogene TRBV3-2) and TRBJ1-1; weak D call: TRBD1 (5 bases). The CDR3 is 14 residues long. CDR1 LGHDT and CDR2 YNNKEL come from the germline V gene (reference sequence). V lost 1 base and J lost 4, with 10 bases in between. In DNA form, the CDR3 reads TGTGCCAGCAGCCAAGCAGGGTCCGGCACTGAAGCTTTCTTT. Translation gives CASSQAGSGTEAFF.

The rearrangement uses TRBV18 and TRBJ1-6; TRBD1 is a possible D gene (6 bases). V shed 3 bases and J shed 7 bases, with 13 bases lying between them. Germline CDR1 reads KGHSH; CDR2 reads LQKENI. The CDR3 loop spans 15 amino acids. For the CDR3, the DNA is TGTGCCAGCTCACCGTCGGACAGATCAAATTCACCCCTCCACTTT. Protein product: CASSPSDRSNSPLHF. The variable domain in full, completed from reference TRBV18 and TRBJ1-6, reads NAGVMQNPRHLVRRRGQEARLRCSPMKGHSHVYWYRQLPEEGLKFMVYLQKENIIDESGMPKERFSAEFPKEGPSILRIQQVVRGDSAAYFCASSPSDRSNSPLHFGNGTRLTVT.

The chain joins TRBV19 to TRBJ1-5; the D is unclear. CDR1 and CDR2 (germline): LNHDA, SQIVND (reference sequence). The ends were cut back, 2 bases at V and 2 bases at J, with 4 bases in the middle. The CDR3 is 13 residues long. CDR3 loop: CASSIRGNQPQHF. CDR3 DNA: TGTGCCAGTAGTATAAGGGGCAATCAGCCCCAGCATTTT.

V usage is TRBV10-2 and J usage is TRBJ2-7; D is unclear. Germline V gene sequence: CDR1 WSHSY, CDR2 SAAADI. This CDR3 has 14 residues. V was shortened by 3 bases and J by 0 bases, with 9 bases between the two germline ends. The CDR3 coding sequence is TGCGCCAGCAGTGAAGTGTACACCTCCTACGAGCAGTACTTC. This encodes CASSEVYTSYEQYF.

The gene calls are TRBV7-2 and TRBJ1-4; TRBD1 agrees at 8 bases. CDR1 and CDR2 (germline): SGHTA, FQGNSA. The CDR3 runs to 14 residues. V shed 4 bases, J shed 8 bases, and the junction held 6 bases outside the gene matches. The DNA for the CDR3 is TGTGCCAGCAGCTCTGGACAGGGCGGCGAAAAACTGTTTTTT. Residues: CASSSGQGGEKLFF.

V usage is TRBV7-8 and J usage is TRBJ1-5; no definite D call. This CDR3 spans 15 amino acids. The ends were cut back, 5 bases at V and 6 bases at J, with 17 bases in the middle. Germline V gene sequence: CDR1 SGHVS, CDR2 FQNEAQ. The CDR3 sequence is CASSHRLLLSQPQHF. Written as DNA, the CDR3 is TGTGCCAGCAGCCATCGGTTGCTCTTGAGTCAGCCCCAGCATTTT.

The chain uses TRBV5-1 and TRBJ1-1; D ambiguous. Germline V gives CDR1 SGHRS, CDR2 YFSETQ. V was shortened by 2 bases and J by 3 bases, with 8 bases between the two germline ends. The CDR3 contains 13 residues. CDR3 bases: TGCGCCAGCAGCTTTGGACCGTACACTGAAGCTTTCTTT. This gives the protein CASSFGPYTEAFF.

Of note for this clone: The junction shows a germline mismatch at one end, possibly a read error. The chain uses TRBV7-9 and TRBJ1-4, with D unclear. The CDR3 runs to 12 residues. Looked up from germline, CDR1 is SEHNR and CDR2 is FQNEAQ (reference sequence). The CDR3: CASSFDPQNLFF. CDR3 in DNA: TGTGCCAGCAGCTTTGATCCTCAAAATCTGTTTTTT. Variable domain in full (rest from reference TRBV7-9 and TRBJ1-4): DTGVSQNPRHKITKRGQNVTFRCDPISEHNRLYWYRQTLGQGPEFLTYFQNEAQLEKSRLLSDRFSAERPKGSFSTLEIQRTEQGDSAMYLCASSFDPQNLFFGSGTQLSVL.

The genes are TRBV2 and TRBJ2-2, with 10 bases matching TRBD1. Germline CDR1 and CDR2: SNHLY and FYNNEI. With V trimmed by 9 bases and J by 8 bases, 6 bases remained unmatched. CDR3 size: 13 residues. CDR3 amino acids: CASVDRGKGELFF. CDR3 nucleotide sequence: TGTGCCAGTGTGGACAGGGGGAAGGGGGAGCTGTTTTTT.

This clone has just one count. The rearrangement links TRBV10-2 to TRBJ2-1; the match to TRBD2 covers 8 bases. The junction had 7 bases not matched to a gene; V was cut back by 2 bases and J by 4 bases. Germline V CDR1 and CDR2: WSHSY, SAAADI. The CDR3 runs to 16 residues. CDR3 region: CASSERLAGLYNEQFF. The CDR3, as DNA: TGCGCCAGCAGTGAGCGGCTAGCGGGTCTATACAATGAGCAGTTCTTC.

The chain is built from TRBV24-1 and TRBJ2-1; a possible D gene is TRBD1 (5 bases). V was clipped by 5 bases and J by 0 bases, with 10 bases between them. The CDR3 contains 15 residues. Germline assignment: CDR1 KGHDR and CDR2 SFDVKD. CDR3 loop: CATSGGHSSYNEQFF. CDR3 DNA sequence: TGTGCCACCAGTGGTGGACATAGCTCCTACAATGAGCAGTTCTTC.

The chain carries TRBV7-9 and TRBJ1-2; D unclear. V was pared by 3 bases and J by 4 bases, with 12 bases between. CDR1 and CDR2 from the germline V gene are SEHNR and FQNEAQ (reference sequence). This CDR3 region has 14 residues. This CDR3 is CASSLVQVAYGYTF. The CDR3 region has the DNA TGTGCCAGCAGCTTGGTTCAGGTAGCCTATGGCTACACCTTC.

In this sample, this clone turned up once. The rearrangement links TRBV14 to TRBJ1-2; D is possibly TRBD1 (5 bases). The CDR3 is 15 amino acids. V lost 0 bases, J lost 4 bases, and 12 bases lay in between. Germline lookup yields CDR1 SGHDN and CDR2 FVKESK. As DNA, the CDR3 is TGTGCCAGCAGCCAAGATACCACAGGTATCTATGGCTACACCTTC. Its protein product is CASSQDTTGIYGYTF.

The rearrangement uses TRBV7-9 and TRBJ1-3; TRBD1 aligns across 10 bases. V lost 4 bases to trimming and J lost 1 base; unmatched junction nucleotides: 10. The CDR3 length is 18 residues. Germline assignment: CDR1 SEHNR and CDR2 FQNEAQ (reference sequence). The CDR3 sequence is CASSSLGTGVLSGNTIYF. The CDR3 DNA sequence: TGTGCCAGCAGCTCTCTAGGGACAGGGGTCCTTTCTGGAAACACCATATATTTT.

The V and J genes are TRBV6-5 and TRBJ2-6; D is unclear. The germline V gene encodes CDR1 MNHEY and CDR2 SVGAGI. Trimming stripped 2 bases from V and 4 bases from J, with 9 bases between. The length of the CDR3 is 15 residues. In DNA form, the CDR3 reads TGTGCCAGCAGTTACCTTCAATCCGGGGCCAACGTCCTGACTTTC. It is translated as CASSYLQSGANVLTF.

The chain couples TRBV19 to TRBJ2-2; 10 bases fit TRBD2. This CDR3 is built from 15 residues. The V gene end was trimmed by 3 bases and the J gene end by 4 bases; junction bases not matched to a gene: 2. The germline V gene encodes CDR1 LNHDA and CDR2 SQIVND (reference sequence). CDR3 loop: CASSILAGVTGELFF. DNA of the CDR3: TGTGCCAGTAGTATCCTAGCGGGGGTCACCGGGGAGCTGTTTTTT.

The CDR3 coding sequence is TGTGCCAGCAGGGCCACAGGGGTGATGATCCCCCCTGAAGCTTTCTTT. Translating gives CASRATGVMIPPEAFF. This rearrangement joins TRBV2 to TRBJ1-1, with TRBD1 matching 7 bases. V was pared by 6 bases and J by 6 bases, with 16 bases of the junction left unmatched. The CDR3 extends over 16 amino acids. CDR1 and CDR2 from the germline V gene are SNHLY and FYNNEI.

The chain uses TRBV7-9 and TRBJ1-5; 7 positions match TRBD1. This CDR3 region has 15 residues. The J segment lost 4 bases and the V segment lost 4 bases, leaving 7 bases of the junction unmatched. The germline CDR1 and CDR2 sequences are SEHNR and FQNEAQ (reference sequence). CDR3 amino acids: CASSSSGTANQPQHF. The CDR3 DNA sequence: TGTGCCAGCAGCTCCTCAGGGACAGCAAATCAGCCCCAGCATTTT. Full variable domain (missing parts from reference TRBV7-9 and TRBJ1-5): DTGVSQNPRHKITKRGQNVTFRCDPISEHNRLYWYRQTLGQGPEFLTYFQNEAQLEKSRLLSDRFSAERPKGSFSTLEIQRTEQGDSAMYLCASSSSGTANQPQHFGDGTRLSIL.

The V call is TRBV5-1, the J call TRBJ2-3; D remains ambiguous. Germline V gene data show CDR1 as SGHRS and CDR2 as YFSETQ. This CDR3 comprises 13 residues. Trimming removed 2 bases from V and 0 bases from J, with 4 bases in between. CDR3 sequence (DNA): TGCGCCAGCAGCTTCCCAAGCACAGATACGCAGTATTTT. Its protein product is CASSFPSTDTQYF. Together with reference TRBV5-1 and TRBJ2-3, the CDR3 gives the full variable domain: KAGVTQTPRYLIKTRGQQVTLSCSPISGHRSVSWYQQTPGQGLQFLFEYFSETQRNKGNFPGRFSGRQFSNSRSEMNVSTLELGDSALYLCASSFPSTDTQYFGPGTRLTVL.

The chain links TRBV12-3 or TRBV12-4 to TRBJ2-1; D is unclear. Trimming stripped 5 bases from V and 7 bases from J, with 6 bases between. The CDR3 is made up of 11 amino acids. The chain's CDR3 is CASSQLNEQFF. CDR3 coding DNA: TGTGCCAGCAGTCAGTTGAATGAGCAGTTCTTC.

This rearrangement joins TRBV5-6 to TRBJ1-6; 8 bases match TRBD1. The V gene end was trimmed by 4 bases and the J gene end by 7 bases; junction bases not matched to a gene: 4. The CDR3 consists of 14 residues. Germline V CDR1 and CDR2: SGHDT, YYEEEE. The CDR3 sequence: CASSLTGGNSPLHF. The CDR3 DNA reads TGTGCCAGCAGCCTCACAGGGGGAAATTCACCCCTCCACTTT.